One TCR beta chain is described in this entry. Only in-frame clones appear in the TCRdb table, and some are missing; sequencing was by immunoSEQ multiplex PCR. The sample shows hundreds of thousands of clones, 80% to 90% of them seen only once. As to treatment: roughly 18 received Ad26.COV2.S at low or high dose, single or two shots; about 5 received placebo; per-sample allocation not given. Sampling happened 63 days after the first vaccine or placebo injection. An Ad26 vector that expressed Wuhan-strain SARS-CoV-2 spike constituted the vaccine. This entry comes from a study of Ad26.COV2.S vaccination and SARS-CoV-2 variants. On the study more broadly: Donor was in the COV1001 Ad26.COV2.S trial arm. Ad26.COV2.S given intramuscularly, once or twice 56 days apart.

CDR1 is SGHDN, CDR2 FVKESK, per germline. The length of the CDR3 is 16 residues. Losses at the gene ends were 1 base for V and 8 bases for J; bases not matched to a gene: 10. This chain links TRBV14 with TRBJ2-1; 8 bases agree with TRBD2. The material sequenced was peripheral blood, taken in a trial of Ad26.COV2.S vaccine versus placebo. The sequence was obtained from a person between 18 and 65 years old who received the Ad26.COV2.S COVID-19 vaccine or a placebo. The CDR3 spells CASSQVFGLAGYEQFF. The CDR3 DNA reads as TGTGCCAGCAGCCAAGTGTTCGGACTAGCTGGATATGAGCAGTTCTTC.